This section outlines one T cell receptor beta chain sequence together with its context. Trimming stripped 5 bases from V and 3 bases from J, with 10 bases between. CDR1 is SEHNR, CDR2 FQNEAQ, per germline (reference sequence). This CDR3 contains 13 residues. Assay: immunoSEQ multiplex PCR; the TCRdb copy retains only in-frame clones and omits some. The sample lists roughly 42,000 clones; roughly 90% were seen once. These data come from a study of T cell changes during pregnancy in multiple sclerosis. The TCR comes from a female donor with multiple sclerosis, enrolled in a pregnancy study. This chain connects TRBV7-9 to TRBJ1-1; D is undetermined. The material sequenced was CD4+ T cells from peripheral blood mononuclear cells, taken in the second trimester of pregnancy. The CDR3 spells CASSPRVDTEAFF. CDR3 sequence (DNA): TGTGCCAGCAGCCCGAGGGTGGACACTGAAGCTTTCTTT.